This section outlines one T cell receptor (beta chain) sequence together with its context. Participants spanned ages about 18 to 100 years and resided in 24 US areas. Cohort assignment relied on participant-reported clinical history. V lost 2 bases and J 2 bases, leaving 7 bases between the germline ends. Germline lookup yields CDR1 MNHNY and CDR2 SVGAGI (reference sequence). This CDR3 region has 14 residues. This record comes from a study of blood T cell repertoires in COVID-19. Study overall: The United States, Italy and Spain were the sources of the acute and convalescent COVID-19 samples.

TCRdb's table, derived via immunoSEQ multiplex PCR, lists solely in-frame clones and lacks some. The profile shows around 300,000 clones, 80% to 90% of them singletons. The genes are TRBV6-6 and TRBJ2-1; D unresolved. The sequenced sample consisted of PBMCs or T cells enriched from blood (not recorded which). The clonotype comes from a woman between 18 and 30 years old who had recovered from COVID-19. DNA for the CDR3: TGTGCCAGCAGTTACAGCCGAACCTACAATGAGCAGTTCTTC. Encoded protein: CASSYSRTYNEQFF.